What follows is one T cell receptor (beta chain) and its context. What antigen it recognizes has not been identified. No base-level quality is on record; no much larger clone is a single base apart. The sample originates from a study of T-cell memory formation after mild COVID-19 (dated by TCRdb to the early 2020s). Context from the whole study: TCR sequence clusters from the two donors were largely donor specific. The cohort comprised two young, previously healthy adult volunteers, one female and one male. In a couple of donors, T-cell clones that expanded and contracted after mild COVID-19 were tracked by sequencing TCRalpha and TCRbeta repertoires over time. Broader findings and caveats from the paper: Whether the second-wave clones peaking on day 37 were SARS-CoV-2 specific was not confirmed. Only a couple of mild cases were covered in the study, and larger cohorts including severe cases with pre-infection samples were considered necessary. Contracting CD4+ clones appeared mostly in the CM and EM memory subsets, whereas CD8+ clones were enriched in EMRA. Some responding clones were found in pre-infection memory, which suggests that pre-existing cross-reactive memory T cells took part in the SARS-CoV-2 response. Clones contracting from day 15 to 85 had balanced CD4/CD8 phenotypes, while a second wave expanding from day 15 to 37 was biased towards CD4+.

Sequencer: Illumina NovaSeq 6000. TCRalpha and TCRbeta cDNA libraries were constructed by 5'RACE with constant-segment primers, with sample barcodes and unique molecular identifiers being introduced. RNA was extracted from every sample with Trizol reagent. Libraries were amplified in two PCR steps, with a second sample barcode and Illumina TruSeq adapters added in the second step. Libraries were sequenced on an Illumina NovaSeq with 2 x 150 bp paired-end reads. As for the original processing: The reads were demultiplexed and collapsed into UMI-guided consensus sequences using migec v1.2.7. Using mixcr v2.1.11, the UMI consensuses were aligned to TRA and TRB V and J templates and assembled into clonotypes. Expanded or contracted clonotypes were those called significant by both edgeR and NoisET, with noise models trained on biological replicates. For edgeR calls, the thresholds were a false discovery rate-adjusted p below 0.01 and a log2 fold-change of 1. As an exploratory analysis of dynamics, max-normalized trajectories of the 1000 most abundant clonotypes were examined by PCA with hierarchical clustering. The CD4 or CD8 phenotype of responding clones was assigned using the separately sequenced CD4+ and CD8+ repertoires. Using fastp at Q25 and MiXCR, TCRdb reprocessed the public reads and kept productive beta chains. Rows are combined by CDR3 protein, so each entry shows the most common genes and DNA. The V and J calls and clone size come from TCRdb's table, not from the authors' own analysis. The sample table holds some 40,000 distinct CDR3 sequences, of which 7.3% were seen once. Jointly, the top ten make up 1.2% to 1.5% of the sample.

PBMCs were isolated by Ficoll-Paque density gradient centrifugation. CDR1 and CDR2 are read off the germline V gene as SGDLS and YYNGEE. At the junction V is shortened by 0 bases and J by 5 bases, with 11 bases in between. The CDR3 measures 14 amino acids from cysteine to phenylalanine. The retained sequence is limited to the CDR3, 42 bases, with the frame set at the first base. The sequence was obtained from a man younger than 35 who had mild COVID-19 (a few samples of this study predate the infection). The sample titles of this study are shuffled in the database, so cell type and time point are left out; the donor was told from shared clones. The V and J genes are TRBV9 and TRBJ2-5, with TRBD1 as a weak D call on 6 bases. Sequencing used PBMCs or a T cell subset sorted from them (not recorded which). At the DNA level, the sequence is TGTGCCAGCAGCGTAGATCAGGGGTCGGAGACCCAGTACTTC. The translation is CASSVDQGSETQYF. This CDR3, with the reference TRBV9 and TRBJ2-5 proteins standing in past its ends, gives the full variable domain DSGVTQTPKHLITATGQRVTLRCSPRSGDLSVYWYQQSLDQGLQFLIQYYNGEERAKGNILERFSAQQFPDLHSELNLSSLELGDSALYFCASSVDQGSETQYFGPGTRLLVL.